The 27 T cell receptor beta chains given below trace back to one sample, sequenced in a study of beta chain features in type 1 diabetes. General study points: Moderate yet significant TCRB CDR3 shortening was seen in Type 1 diabetes patients in all four CD4+ subsets.

What was sequenced were expressed TCRB transcripts, since all of the isolated RNA had been reverse transcribed. Assay: immunoSEQ multiplex PCR; the TCRdb copy retains only in-frame clones and omits some. The sample yields about 640,000 clones, 9.5% to 15% seen once. No cognate antigen is known for these TCRs. Sequencing was done on a sample of naive CD4+ T cells from blood. Receptors were obtained from a man in his thirties or forties with type 1 diabetes.

V gene TRBV7-2 combines with J gene TRBJ1-2, with no clear D. V lost 0 bases and J 8 bases, leaving 16 bases between the germline ends. This CDR3 spans 15 amino acids. The germline V gene has CDR1 SGHTA and CDR2 FQGNSA. The CDR3 DNA reads TGTGCCAGCAGCTTAGCGCGTGGAACAGCAGGCGGCTACACCTTC. This encodes CASSLARGTAGGYTF.

This clone came up a few times. The chain combines TRBV18 with TRBJ1-1; possibly TRBD1 for D (6 bases). V was clipped by 4 bases and J by 1 base, with 16 bases between them. In germline, CDR1 is KGHSH, CDR2 LQKENI. CDR3 length equals 16 residues. CDR3 amino acids: CASSRGFTGANTEAFF. The DNA of the CDR3 is TGTGCCAGCTCACGGGGATTCACGGGGGCGAACACTGAAGCTTTCTTT.

This chain joins TRBV30 and TRBJ1-5, with D uncertain. The germline gives CDR1 GTSNPN, CDR2 SVGIG (reference sequence). This CDR3 comprises 13 residues. Trimming took 2 bases from V and 7 from J, leaving 12 bases between them. In DNA form, the CDR3 reads TGTGCCTGGAGTTTTGAGGGAAAACAGCCCCAGCATTTT. Its protein product is CAWSFEGKQPQHF.

The chain carries TRBV6-5 and TRBJ2-2, with TRBD1 identical over 8 bases. Per the germline V gene, CDR1 is MNHEY and CDR2 is SVGAGI. V shed 6 bases, J shed 6 bases, and the junction held 3 bases outside the gene matches. This CDR3 spans 13 amino acids. The CDR3 loop reads CASRRQGPGELFF. In DNA form, the CDR3 reads TGTGCCAGCAGGAGACAGGGGCCCGGGGAGCTGTTTTTT.

This clone has more than one count but fewer than ten. The chain couples TRBV7-9 to TRBJ2-7; 9 bases agree with TRBD1. V shed 5 bases, J shed 1 base, and the junction held 6 bases outside the gene matches. This CDR3 comprises 15 residues. CDR1 and CDR2 (germline): SEHNR, FQNEAQ (reference sequence). DNA of the CDR3: TGTGCCAGCAGCCCTAACAGGGGGCGATCCTACGAGCAGTACTTC. Protein product: CASSPNRGRSYEQYF.

This clone turned up a few times. The genes are TRBV7-8 and TRBJ2-7; D possibly uses TRBD1 or TRBD2 (6 bases each). Germline-derived CDR1 and CDR2 are SGHVS and FQNEAQ. Trimming took off 1 base at V and 0 bases at J, with 10 bases between the two ends. The CDR3 covers 15 residues. CDR3 in DNA: TGTGCCAGCAGCTTAGATGCGGGACACTCCTACGAGCAGTACTTC. Translated: CASSLDAGHSYEQYF.

This clone appeared once. The chain combines TRBV6-5 with TRBJ1-6; D is unclear. The CDR3 totals 12 residues. V lost 6 bases and J 7 bases, leaving 7 bases between the germline ends. CDR1 MNHEY and CDR2 SVGAGI come from the germline V gene. The CDR3, as DNA: TGTGCCAGCAGGATAGGAAATTCACCCCTCCACTTT. Its protein is CASRIGNSPLHF.

This clone came up a few times. V gene TRBV7-2 combines with J gene TRBJ2-7, with 13 bases identical to TRBD2. The V and J ends lost 3 bases and 4 bases, in that order; junction bases with no gene match: 6. The germline gives CDR1 SGHTA, CDR2 FQGNSA. The CDR3 runs to 16 residues. The CDR3 DNA is TGTGCCAGCAGCTTGGCCGGGACTAGCGGGGAGTACGAGCAGTACTTC. Translated: CASSLAGTSGEYEQYF.

This chain links TRBV4-1 with TRBJ2-5; D might be TRBD2 (5 bases). The length of the CDR3 is 19 residues. Trimming removed 3 bases at V and 0 bases at J, with 23 bases between. The V gene's germline CDR1 is MGHRA and CDR2 YSYEKL. CDR3 residues: CASSQNRPLSDGDQETQYF. The CDR3 DNA reads as TGCGCCAGCAGCCAGAACAGACCTTTATCTGACGGGGACCAAGAGACCCAGTACTTC.

The table lists this clone with a few counts. The chain has TRBV21-1 and TRBJ2-2; TRBD2 is taken as the D call from the table, unchecked against the DNA. TRBV21-1 is deemed a pseudogene. This CDR3 has 15 residues. CDR3 nucleotide sequence: TGTGCCAGCAGCAGGGTGAGGTTCGGGTCCGGGGAGCTGTTTTTT. This encodes CASSRVRFGSGELFF.

This clone turned up a few times. The gene calls are TRBV7-9 and TRBJ2-5; the match to TRBD1 covers 8 bases. Trimming cost V 5 bases and J 4 bases; bases outside gene matches: 12. CDR3 size: 16 residues. The V gene's germline CDR1 is SEHNR and CDR2 FQNEAQ (reference sequence). CDR3 coding DNA: TGTGCCAGCAGCCCGTTAGGACAGGGTCAAACAGAGACCCAGTACTTC. This sequence encodes CASSPLGQGQTETQYF.

This clone was counted only a few times. This sequence joins TRBV6-4 and TRBJ1-5; D unresolved. CDR3 size: 14 residues. Trimming shortened V by 0 bases and J by 7 bases, and 10 bases separated the two germline ends. Germline values: CDR1 MRHNA, CDR2 SNTAGT. CDR3 sequence reads: CASSDSDGVQPQHF. CDR3 nucleotide sequence: TGTGCCAGCAGTGACTCCGATGGGGTGCAGCCCCAGCATTTT.

Only a few counts were recorded for this clone. The rearrangement uses TRBV10-3 and TRBJ2-3; 7 nucleotides match TRBD1. Germline-derived CDR1 and CDR2 are ENHRY and SYGVKD. V lost 6 bases and J lost 2; bases outside the gene matches: 8. The CDR3 sequence is 15 residues long. For the CDR3, the DNA is TGTGCCATCAGGGGCTCCGGGACAGACACAGATACGCAGTATTTT. Protein sequence: CAIRGSGTDTDTQYF.

This clone was detected only a few times. An end of the junction does not agree with germline; a read error may underlie this. The V gene is TRBV19, the J gene TRBJ1-6; TRBD1 is a possible D gene (5 bases). The germline V gene has CDR1 LNHDA and CDR2 SQIVND (reference sequence). The CDR3 covers 15 residues. CDR3 residues: CASSPRASNNSPLHF. CDR3 in DNA: TGTGCCAGTTCTCCCAGGGCCTCCAATAATTCACCCCTCCACTTT.

On this clone: A much larger clone differs from this one at a single base, so this may be a read error. V gene TRBV11-2 combines with J gene TRBJ2-7; D remains unclear. Germline lookup yields CDR1 SGHAT and CDR2 FQNNGV. Between the trimmed V and J ends, which lost 2 bases and 2 bases, there was a span of 1 base. The CDR3 consists of 11 residues. CDR3 in amino acids: CASSLTYEQYF. The CDR3 DNA reads TGTGCCAGCAGCTTAACCTACGAGCAGTACTTC.

V and J are TRBV27 and TRBJ1-5; 8 nucleotides match TRBD1. V shed 4 bases and J 7 bases; nucleotides not matched to a gene: 3. The CDR3 totals 13 residues. Germline V gene data show CDR1 as MNHEY and CDR2 as SMNVEV (reference sequence). CDR3 amino acids: CASSWTGWQPQHF. The CDR3, as DNA: TGTGCCAGCAGTTGGACAGGGTGGCAGCCCCAGCATTTT.

This clone occurred a few times. The chain employs TRBV7-9 and TRBJ2-7; D possibly corresponds to TRBD2 (6 bases). V was pared by 5 bases and J by 5 bases, with 16 bases between. The CDR3 runs to 14 residues. Germline V lookup: CDR1 SEHNR, CDR2 FQNEAQ (reference sequence). CDR3 residues: CASSGHWRGHEQYF. CDR3 DNA: TGTGCCAGCAGCGGTCATTGGAGGGGTCACGAGCAGTACTTC.

The CDR3, as DNA: TGTGCCAGCAGCGCCACAGGGGGCAATCAGCCCCAGCATTTT. Protein sequence: CASSATGGNQPQHF. V usage is TRBV9 and J usage is TRBJ1-5; TRBD1 agrees at 7 bases. Trimming removed 3 bases from V and 2 bases from J; junction bases left unmatched: 2. Per germline, CDR1 SGDLS and CDR2 YYNGEE. This CDR3 spans 14 amino acids.

This rearrangement joins TRBV7-9 to TRBJ2-1; 8 positions match TRBD2. Germline values: CDR1 SEHNR, CDR2 FQNEAQ (reference sequence). This CDR3 is 14 amino acids long. V shed 4 bases, J shed 9 bases, and the junction held 8 bases outside the gene matches. CDR3: CASSSGTRRVEQFF. The DNA of the CDR3 is TGTGCCAGCAGCTCGGGGACTAGGAGGGTTGAGCAGTTCTTC.

With respect to this clone: Other DNA sequences in the sample encode the same CDR3. This chain uses TRBV19 with TRBJ1-5; D is ambiguous. The CDR3 is 14 residues long. The germline V gene encodes CDR1 LNHDA and CDR2 SQIVND (reference sequence). Trimming removed 2 bases from V and 3 bases from J, with 8 bases in between. DNA of the CDR3: TGTGCCAGTAGTATACAGGCCTCCAATCAGCCCCAGCATTTT. Translating gives CASSIQASNQPQHF.

The chain couples TRBV9 to TRBJ2-3; D ambiguous. This CDR3 region has 13 residues. Between the trimmed V and J ends, which lost 4 bases and 0 bases, there was a span of 6 bases. Per germline, CDR1 SGDLS and CDR2 YYNGEE. The CDR3 DNA reads TGTGCCAGCAGCCCCCCTAGCACAGATACGCAGTATTTT. Protein product: CASSPPSTDTQYF.

This chain connects TRBV4-2 to TRBJ2-7; the match to TRBD1 covers 9 bases. Germline CDR1 reads LGHNA; CDR2 reads YNFKEQ. CDR3 size: 14 residues. J was trimmed by 4 bases and V by 4 bases; bases with no gene match: 5. The CDR3 bases are TGTGCCAGCAGCCGAGGACAGGGGATTTACGAGCAGTACTTC. Translating gives CASSRGQGIYEQYF.

V is TRBV4-3 and J is TRBJ1-2, with D maybe TRBD1 (6 bases). CDR1 and CDR2 (germline): LGHNA, YSLEER. The CDR3 length is 16 residues. Trimming took 1 base from V and 1 from J, leaving 13 bases between them. The CDR3 sequence: CASSQGTADLNYGYTF. CDR3 coding DNA: TGCGCCAGCAGCCAAGGGACAGCTGATCTTAACTATGGCTACACCTTC.

The V call is TRBV11-2, the J call TRBJ2-3; D unclear. CDR3 length: 13 amino acids. Trimming took off 5 bases at V and 2 bases at J, with 8 bases between the two ends. Germline CDR1 SGHAT, CDR2 FQNNGV. CDR3 sequence reads: CASSPPSTDTQYF. DNA of the CDR3: TGTGCCAGCAGCCCACCGTCCACAGATACGCAGTATTTT. Together with reference TRBV11-2 and TRBJ2-3, the CDR3 gives the full variable domain: EAGVAQSPRYKIIEKRQSVAFWCNPISGHATLYWYQQILGQGPKLLIQFQNNGVVDDSQLPKDRFSAERLKGVDSTLKIQPAKLEDSAVYLCASSPPSTDTQYFGPGTRLTVL.

There are a few counts of this clone. V is TRBV7-9 and J is TRBJ2-3; D is undetermined. Germline V gene sequence: CDR1 SEHNR, CDR2 FQNEAQ (reference sequence). The V end was cut by 11 bases, the J end by 1 base, with 7 bases between. The CDR3 loop spans 11 amino acids. The CDR3 region has the DNA TGTGCCTGCCCGGGCACAGATACGCAGTATTTT. This translates into CACPGTDTQYF.

This clone came up a few times. J is TRBJ1-2 and V is TRBV6-5; D gene uncertain. The CDR3 is 16 amino acids. The germline gives CDR1 MNHEY, CDR2 SVGAGI. Trimming took off 4 bases at V and 8 bases at J, with 23 bases between the two ends. CDR3 in amino acids: CASSSYPRTAIGGYTF. The CDR3 DNA reads as TGTGCCAGCAGTTCCTATCCAAGGACGGCCATAGGAGGCTACACCTTC.

This clone was counted a few times. The rearrangement uses TRBV10-3 and TRBJ1-5, with D unresolved. This CDR3 contains 14 residues. The V end was cut by 3 bases, the J end by 5 bases, with 11 bases between. Germline values: CDR1 ENHRY, CDR2 SYGVKD. CDR3 in amino acids: CAISDRERDQPQHF. In DNA form, the CDR3 reads TGTGCCATCAGTGACCGGGAGAGGGATCAGCCCCAGCATTTT.